The clone carrying this T cell receptor (beta chain) was counted once. Per the authors' pipeline: Estimated nucleated cell counts came from reference gene primer amplification. Data came from immunoSEQ multiplex PCR; TCRdb stores just in-frame clones and leaves some out. V and J calls and clone size are copied from that table; D and trimming were computed from the DNA. This sample has more than 300,000 clones, with roughly 89% found just once. This entry comes from a study of blood T cell repertoires in COVID-19. Study background: The origin of the acute and convalescent COVID-19 samples was the United States, Italy and Spain.

This CDR3 contains 13 residues. The V end was cut by 0 bases, the J end by 12 bases, with 12 bases between. Germline values: CDR1 LGHNA, CDR2 YSLEER. The chain uses TRBV4-3 and TRBJ1-3, with D maybe TRBD1 (5 bases). The clonotype comes from a woman aged 18 to 35 who had recovered from COVID-19. Input material: peripheral blood. The CDR3, as DNA: TGCGCCAGCAGCCAAGAATTGCAGGGCCACATATATTTT. This translates into CASSQELQGHIYF.